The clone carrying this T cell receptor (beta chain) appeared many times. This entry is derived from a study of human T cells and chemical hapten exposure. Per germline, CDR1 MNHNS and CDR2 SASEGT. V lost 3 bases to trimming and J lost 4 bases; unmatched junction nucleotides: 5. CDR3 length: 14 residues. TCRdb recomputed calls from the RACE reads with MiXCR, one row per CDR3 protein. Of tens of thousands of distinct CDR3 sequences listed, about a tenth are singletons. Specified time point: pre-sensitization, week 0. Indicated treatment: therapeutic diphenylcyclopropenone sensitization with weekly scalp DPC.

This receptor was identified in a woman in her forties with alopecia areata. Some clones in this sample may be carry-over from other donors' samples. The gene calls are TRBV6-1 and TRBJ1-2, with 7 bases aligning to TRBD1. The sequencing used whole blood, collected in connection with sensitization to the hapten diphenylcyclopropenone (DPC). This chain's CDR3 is CASSEDRSFYGYTF. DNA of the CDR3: TGTGCCAGCAGTGAGGACAGGTCTTTCTATGGCTACACCTTC.